These 24 T cell receptor beta chains were sequenced from one sample in a study of Graves' ophthalmopathy and Graves' hyperthyroidism. The study amplified TCR beta CDR3 regions using RNA transcripts. First-round RT-PCR employed HTBI primers, with a second-round multiplex PCR after it. TCRdb re-called the multiplex PCR reads with MiXCR, one entry per CDR3 protein. Here the sample spans hundreds of thousands of distinct CDR3 sequences, approximately 21% being singletons. Sequenced material: peripheral blood. The receptor source for this set is a woman aged 18-29 years with stable Graves' hyperthyroidism. Some clones in this sample may be carry-over from other donors' samples.

This clonotype showed up many times. The V and J genes are TRBV19 and TRBJ1-5; weak D call: TRBD1 (5 bases). This CDR3 spans 17 amino acids. Per germline, CDR1 LNHDA and CDR2 SQIVND (reference sequence). V was pared by 3 bases and J by 0 bases, with 15 bases between. The CDR3 region has the DNA TGTGCCAGTAGTATCGGTCCGGGGGGAAGTAGCAATCAGCCCCAGCATTTT. It yields the protein CASSIGPGGSSNQPQHF. The variable domain in full, completed from reference TRBV19 and TRBJ1-5, reads DGGITQSPKYLFRKEGQNVTLSCEQNLNHDAMYWYRQDPGQGLRLIYYSQIVNDFQKGDIAEGYSVSREKKESFPLTVTSAQKNPTAFYLCASSIGPGGSSNQPQHFGDGTRLSIL.

This clonotype was recorded at least ten times. The rearrangement uses TRBV20-1 and TRBJ1-1; 7 positions match TRBD1. V lost 5 bases, J lost 1 base, and 7 bases stayed unmatched. Germline CDR1 and CDR2: DFQATT and SNEGSKA (reference sequence). The CDR3 extends over 14 amino acids. This CDR3 is CSASKTGPNTEAFF. For the CDR3, the DNA is TGCAGTGCTTCCAAGACAGGGCCGAACACTGAAGCTTTCTTT.

The table lists this clonotype with a few counts. One junction end disagrees with the germline gene, perhaps due to a read error. The chain carries TRBV20-1 and TRBJ1-5; weak D call: TRBD1 (6 bases). This CDR3 contains 14 residues. Germline-derived CDR1 and CDR2 are DFQATT and SNEGSKA (reference sequence). DNA of the CDR3: TGCATTGCTAAAGTGGACAGCGGAGGCCAGCCCCAGCATTTT. Protein: CIAKVDSGGQPQHF.

This clonotype occurred a few times. The V call is TRBV11-2, the J call TRBJ1-1; 7 bases are a match to TRBD1. The CDR3 totals 15 residues. J lost 6 bases, V lost 1 base, and 8 bases had no gene match. Germline-derived CDR1 and CDR2 are SGHAT and FQNNGV. The CDR3 loop is CASSLASQGGAEAFF. DNA of the CDR3: TGTGCCAGCAGCTTAGCTAGTCAGGGGGGGGCTGAAGCTTTCTTT.

Details on this clonotype: The junction does not match germline at one end; this may be a read error. J is TRBJ2-2 and V is TRBV4-2; possible D gene TRBD2, 6 bases. CDR3 length: 15 amino acids. The V gene's germline CDR1 is LGHNA and CDR2 YNFKEQ. CDR3 nucleotide sequence: TGTGCCAGCAGCCAAGACACGGGAGATACCGGGGAGCTGATTTTT. It specifies CASSQDTGDTGELIF.

In this sample, this clonotype turned up a few times. Just one base apart from a much larger clone, this may be a read error. V and J are TRBV7-8 and TRBJ1-5; no firm D call. Between the trimmed V and J ends, which lost 2 bases and 2 bases, there was a span of 7 bases. This CDR3 is 14 amino acids long. Germline V CDR1 and CDR2: SGHVS, FQNEAQ. DNA of the CDR3: TGTGCCAGCAGCTTAAGAGAGGGCAATCAGCCCCAGCATTTT. Translated, it gives CASSLREGNQPQHF.

This clonotype has only a few counts. The chain carries TRBV6-2 or TRBV6-3 and TRBJ2-5, with D possibly being TRBD2 (5 bases). This CDR3 contains 17 residues. Trimming pared 7 bases from V and 2 bases from J, leaving 23 bases between. In germline, CDR1 is MNHEY, CDR2 SVGEGT. The CDR3 loop reads CASKAFRAGVSQETQYF. CDR3 nucleotide sequence: TGTGCCAGCAAAGCTTTTAGGGCCGGGGTCTCTCAAGAGACCCAGTACTTC.

This clonotype was seen ten or more times. This chain joins TRBV6-2 or TRBV6-3 and TRBJ1-1, with 7 bases matching TRBD1. CDR1 MNHEY and CDR2 SVGEGT come from the germline V gene. Germline trimming cut 6 bases from V and 1 base from J; bases unmatched to any gene: 11. The CDR3 has 16 residues. CDR3 sequence (DNA): TGTGCCAGCAGACCCCTCACCGGGACAGAGAACACTGAAGCTTTCTTT. Translation: CASRPLTGTENTEAFF.

V usage is TRBV5-1 and J usage is TRBJ2-7, with TRBD2 identical over 10 bases. The V gene end was trimmed by 2 bases and the J gene end by 5 bases; junction bases not matched to a gene: 19. Germline CDR1 and CDR2: SGHRS and YFSETQ. The CDR3 covers 19 residues. CDR3 in amino acids: CASSFYVTSGTPPPDEQYF. The DNA for the CDR3 is TGCGCCAGCAGCTTTTATGTAACTAGCGGGACCCCGCCGCCCGACGAGCAGTACTTC. Full variable domain (rest looked up from reference TRBV5-1 and TRBJ2-7): KAGVTQTPRYLIKTRGQQVTLSCSPISGHRSVSWYQQTPGQGLQFLFEYFSETQRNKGNFPGRFSGRQFSNSRSEMNVSTLELGDSALYLCASSFYVTSGTPPPDEQYFGPGTRLTVT.

This clonotype was counted ten times or more. The chain carries TRBV27 and TRBJ1-1; D is unclear. V shed 5 bases and J shed 3 bases, with 10 bases lying between them. CDR3 length equals 13 residues. The germline V gene encodes CDR1 MNHEY and CDR2 SMNVEV (reference sequence). The CDR3 reads CASSPQRDTEAFF. The DNA for the CDR3 is TGTGCCAGCAGTCCCCAGAGGGACACTGAAGCTTTCTTT.

This clonotype was detected ten times or more. The V and J genes are TRBV7-3 and TRBJ1-2; perhaps TRBD1 as D (6 bases). CDR1 and CDR2 (germline): SGHTA, FQGTGA. The ends were cut back, 3 bases at V and 1 base at J, with 18 bases in the middle. This CDR3 is built from 17 residues. CDR3 nucleotides: TGTGCCAGCAGCTTGGGGGGGCAGGGGCGTGTTAACTATGGCTACACCTTC. Protein sequence: CASSLGGQGRVNYGYTF.

This clonotype was detected ten times or more. The CDR3 sequence is CASSGKGAQETQYF. CDR3 coding DNA: TGTGCCAGCAGTGGAAAGGGGGCACAAGAGACCCAGTACTTC. The chain joins TRBV6-1 to TRBJ2-5; 7 positions agree with TRBD1. V trimming: 4 bases; J trimming: 2 bases; junction bases outside the gene matches: 4. Germline V CDR1 and CDR2: MNHNS, SASEGT. The CDR3 sequence is 14 residues long.

This clonotype was seen a handful of times. The V and J genes are TRBV20-1 and TRBJ1-1, with TRBD1 matching over 9 bases. The CDR3 totals 14 residues. J lost 6 bases, V lost 7 bases, and 12 bases had no gene match. The germline V gene has CDR1 DFQATT and CDR2 SNEGSKA (reference sequence). The CDR3 spells CSGITGTGIPEAFF. The CDR3 DNA is TGCAGTGGCATAACCGGGACAGGGATACCTGAAGCTTTCTTT.

The chain combines TRBV15 with TRBJ1-1; D gene unclear. The V and J ends lost 0 bases and 11 bases respectively, with 13 bases between them. CDR3 length: 13 residues. The germline CDR1 and CDR2 sequences are LNHNV and YYDKDF (reference sequence). CDR3: CATSRDPGSAAFF. Here the CDR3 DNA reads TGTGCCACCAGCAGAGATCCCGGGAGTGCGGCTTTCTTT.

This chain links TRBV6-2 or TRBV6-3 with TRBJ2-5; the match to TRBD2 covers 10 bases. Germline CDR1 is MNHEY and CDR2 is SVGEGT. Trimming at V came to 6 bases and at J to 11 bases, leaving 9 bases not matched to a gene. CDR3 length: 13 amino acids. The CDR3 sequence is CASRPTSGDTQYF. Written as DNA, the CDR3 is TGTGCCAGCAGGCCAACTAGCGGGGACACGCAGTACTTC.

This clonotype was seen a handful of times. The rearrangement uses TRBV6-1 and TRBJ2-5, with TRBD2 as a possible D gene (6 bases). V was shortened by 8 bases and J by 4 bases, with 17 bases between the two germline ends. The germline V gene encodes CDR1 MNHNS and CDR2 SASEGT. The CDR3 totals 14 residues. The CDR3 DNA reads TGTGCCAGCGGTATGACTAGTGTCGGAGAGACCCAGTACTTC. It codes for CASGMTSVGETQYF.

This clonotype was observed many times. The rearrangement joins TRBV12-3 or TRBV12-4 to TRBJ2-5, with 8 positions matching TRBD2. V shed 6 bases, J shed 6 bases, and the junction held 6 bases outside the gene matches. The CDR3 runs to 13 residues. The CDR3 here is CASRSSGGQTQYF. CDR3 DNA: TGTGCCAGCAGATCCTCGGGGGGGCAGACCCAGTACTTC.

The chain couples TRBV10-3 to TRBJ2-5; the D is unclear. Trimming cost V 8 bases and J 5 bases, with 9 bases left between them. The CDR3 contains 11 residues. Germline-derived CDR1 and CDR2 are ENHRY and SYGVKD. CDR3 DNA sequence: TGTGCCATCGGAGCCCAGGAGACCCAGTACTTC. Amino acids: CAIGAQETQYF.

The sample holds many counts of this clonotype. This chain uses TRBV12-3 or TRBV12-4 with TRBJ2-2; the D call may be TRBD1 or TRBD2 (6 bases each). Trimming stripped 7 bases from V and 2 bases from J, with 8 bases between. This CDR3 is built from 13 residues. The CDR3 DNA sequence: TGTGCCAGCAAGGGGGGCAACACCGGGGAGCTGTTTTTT. Protein sequence: CASKGGNTGELFF.

This clonotype was found many times. The rearrangement joins TRBV28 to TRBJ2-7, with unresolved D. The CDR3 runs to 12 residues. Trimming stripped 2 bases from V and 5 bases from J, with 7 bases between. Germline V gene data show CDR1 as MDHEN and CDR2 as SYDVKM. CDR3 in amino acids: CASSLGRNEQYF. Written as DNA, the CDR3 is TGTGCCAGCAGTTTAGGCAGGAACGAGCAGTACTTC.

V usage is TRBV7-2 and J usage is TRBJ2-5, with 7 nucleotides matching TRBD2. The CDR3 sequence is 16 residues long. V shed 5 bases, J shed 3 bases, and the junction held 12 bases outside the gene matches. The germline V gene encodes CDR1 SGHTA and CDR2 FQGNSA. In nucleotides, the CDR3 is TGTGCCAGCAGCCGCCGTTTAGGGGCGGGAGAAGAGACCCAGTACTTC. Translated: CASSRRLGAGEETQYF.

This clonotype has at least ten counts. The rearrangement links TRBV9 to TRBJ2-7, with a weak D call TRBD1 (6 bases). Trimming removed 0 bases at V and 3 bases at J, with 13 bases between. The CDR3 totals 15 residues. Germline CDR1 SGDLS, CDR2 YYNGEE. CDR3 amino acids: CASSVDGGRGYEQYF. The CDR3 coding sequence is TGTGCCAGCAGCGTAGACGGTGGCAGGGGCTACGAGCAGTACTTC.

This clonotype was found once. The chain combines TRBV12-3 or TRBV12-4 with TRBJ1-1, with a tentative D call TRBD1 (5 bases). V dropped 6 bases and J dropped 3 bases, with 17 bases sitting between them. The CDR3 runs 15 residues. This CDR3 reads CASSPSPGGDTEAFF. The CDR3 DNA sequence: TGTGCCAGCAGCCCCTCCCCGGGAGGGGACACTGAAGCTTTCTTT.

This clonotype was seen at least ten times. V gene TRBV27 combines with J gene TRBJ2-5, with 14 bases identical to TRBD2. V shed 1 base, J shed 4 bases, and the junction held 2 bases outside the gene matches. The CDR3 sequence is 16 residues long. Germline V CDR1 and CDR2: MNHEY, SMNVEV (reference sequence). CDR3 nucleotide sequence: TGTGCCAGCAGTTTATGGACTAGCGGGGGGATAGAGACCCAGTACTTC. Protein product: CASSLWTSGGIETQYF.